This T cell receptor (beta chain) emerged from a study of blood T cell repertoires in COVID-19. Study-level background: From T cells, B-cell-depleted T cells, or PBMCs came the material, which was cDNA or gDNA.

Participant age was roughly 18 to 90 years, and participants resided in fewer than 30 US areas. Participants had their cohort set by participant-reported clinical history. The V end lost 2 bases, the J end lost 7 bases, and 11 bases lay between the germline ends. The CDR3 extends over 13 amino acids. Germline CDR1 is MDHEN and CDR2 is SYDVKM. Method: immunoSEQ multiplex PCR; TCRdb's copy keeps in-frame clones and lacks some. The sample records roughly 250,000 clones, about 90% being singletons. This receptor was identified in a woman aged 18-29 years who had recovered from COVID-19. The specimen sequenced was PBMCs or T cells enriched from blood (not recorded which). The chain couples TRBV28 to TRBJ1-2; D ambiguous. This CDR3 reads CASSLKSPSGYTF. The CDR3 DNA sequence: TGTGCCAGCAGTTTAAAATCCCCTTCTGGCTACACCTTC.